This is a list of T cell receptor beta chains from one sample in a study of identical twins. Each CDR3 protein is one row after TCRdb ran MiXCR on the 5' RACE reads. The sample lists about 530,000 distinct CDR3 sequences, approximately 14% occurring once. The sample also formed part of further work on yellow fever vaccine responses in identical twins.

Sequenced input: CD4+ T cells sorted from blood. Receptors originate from a young woman in good health. The CDR3 runs from the conserved cysteine through the conserved F or W. A D gene is named only where the DNA matches it firmly. For some rows the clone size is stated as once, few or many, or as a class when expanded; others skip it.

>-|TRBV19|TRBJ1-1|-
TGTGCCAGTAGTATAGCTACAGGCTATGAAGCTTTCTTT
CASSIATGYEAFF
>few|TRBV5-1|TRBJ2-7|-
TGCGCCAGCAGCTTGTATCGGGGTAACTCCTACGAGCAGTACTTC
CASSLYRGNSYEQYF
>-|TRBV27|TRBJ2-3|-
TGTGCCAGCAGACCAGGGGGGCTGACAGATACGCAGTATTTT
CASRPGGLTDTQYF
>-|TRBV4-2|TRBJ2-3|-
TGTGCCAGCAGCCAAGACGGGGGAAGCACAGATACGCAGTATTTT
CASSQDGGSTDTQYF
>few|TRBV11-2|TRBJ1-2|-
TGTGCCAGCAGCTTAGATCCCAACAGCTGGTTCTATGGCTACACCTTC
CASSLDPNSWFYGYTF
>few|TRBV4-2|TRBJ1-1|-
TGTGCCAGCAGCCAGGGGGGGGCAGGAAACACTGAAGCTTTCTTT
CASSQGGAGNTEAFF
>-|TRBV7-3|TRBJ2-5|-
TGTGCCAGCAGCTCCAGGGGTTCGGAGACCCAGTACTTC
CASSSRGSETQYF
>few|TRBV4-1|TRBJ2-1|-
TGCGCCAGCAGCCAACGAGGCCATGAGCAGTTCTTC
CASSQRGHEQFF
>few|TRBV4-1|TRBJ2-4|-
TGCGCCAGCAGCCAAGGAGAGGCGGGAGCCAAAAACATTCAGTACTTC
CASSQGEAGAKNIQYF
>many|TRBV29-1|TRBJ2-1|-
TGCAGCGTTGCCAGGTTCTACAATGAGCAGTTCTTC
CSVARFYNEQFF
>few|TRBV10-3|TRBJ1-3|-
TGTGCCATCAGTGGGTCCGACTCTGGAAACACCATATATTTT
CAISGSDSGNTIYF
>few|TRBV27|TRBJ1-1|-
TGTGCCAGCAGTTTATTCCCCGCCGGGGGTGAAGCTTTCTTT
CASSLFPAGGEAFF
>-|TRBV20-1|TRBJ1-1|-
TGCAGCGGTATTAGGAACGCTGAAGCTTTCTTT
CSGIRNAEAFF
>-|TRBV28|TRBJ2-4|-
TGTGCCAGCAGCCAGGGGGGGTCCCAAAACATTCAGTACTTC
CASSQGGSQNIQYF
>-|TRBV15|TRBJ2-2|-
TGTGCCACCAGCAGAGACAGGGTTGTCACCGGGGAGCTGTTTTTT
CATSRDRVVTGELFF
>-|TRBV15|TRBJ2-5|TRBD1
TGTGCCACCAGGGACAGGGGGGAACGCGGACCTCTGGAGACCCAGTACTTC
CATRDRGERGPLETQYF
>-|TRBV5-1|TRBJ2-1|TRBD2
TGCGCCAGCAGCTCCGATGCGGGGGGATGGAATGAGCAGTTCTTC
CASSSDAGGWNEQFF
>-|TRBV2|TRBJ2-7|-
TGTGCCAGCAGTGGTCTTTCTGGCGAGCAGTACTTC
CASSGLSGEQYF
>-|TRBV19|TRBJ1-1|-
TGTGCCAGTAGGACGCCCAGGGTTGAGAACACTGAAGCTTTCTTT
CASRTPRVENTEAFF
>few|TRBV11-2|TRBJ2-3|-
TGTGCCAGCAGCTTAGCGGCTTACACAGATACGCAGTATTTT
CASSLAAYTDTQYF
>few|TRBV29-1|TRBJ2-1|-
TGCAGCGTTCGAGGGAGTGGGAAAAATGAGCAGTTCTTC
CSVRGSGKNEQFF
>few|TRBV12-3/TRBV12-4|TRBJ1-2|-
TGTGCCAGCAGTTCCCTTGGGACTAACTATGGCTACACCTTC
CASSSLGTNYGYTF
>-|TRBV19|TRBJ2-2|-
TGTGCCAGTATCCCAATAGGACTGATAAACACCGGGGAGCTGTTTTTT
CASIPIGLINTGELFF
>few|TRBV5-1|TRBJ2-1|-
TGCGCCAGCAGCGGGACCGGGCTAGGAGGGAACAATGAGCAGTTCTTC
CASSGTGLGGNNEQFF
>-|TRBV3-1|TRBJ1-6|TRBD1
TGTGCCAGCAGCCAGGGACAGAATAATTCACCCCTCCACTTT
CASSQGQNNSPLHF
>many|TRBV2|TRBJ2-6|TRBD1
TGTGCCAGCATTCCAGGACAGGGGGCGGCTGGGGCCAACGTCCTGACTTTC
CASIPGQGAAGANVLTF
>-|TRBV5-1|TRBJ2-1|-
TGCGCCAGCAGCTTGGGAAATGGTATGGATGAGCAGTTCTTC
CASSLGNGMDEQFF
>many|TRBV12-3/TRBV12-4|TRBJ2-5|-
TGTGCCAGCAGTAACAGGGTAACCCAGTACTTC
CASSNRVTQYF
>-|TRBV19|TRBJ2-3|-
TGTGCCAGTAAGGAAGTAGCAACAGATACGCAGTATTTT
CASKEVATDTQYF
>-|TRBV7-9|TRBJ1-4|-
TGTGCCAGCAGCTTACAGGGGTTTGATGAAAAACTGTTTTTT
CASSLQGFDEKLFF
>-|TRBV4-1|TRBJ1-2|-
TGCGCCAGCAGCCAAGATCCCGTGGGTTATGGCTACACCTTC
CASSQDPVGYGYTF
>-|TRBV2|TRBJ2-5|TRBD2
TGTGCCAGCAGTGAGTGGGGTAGCGGGGGCCCGGAGGGGACCCAGTACTTC
CASSEWGSGGPEGTQYF
>-|TRBV10-2|TRBJ1-6|-
TGCGCCAGCAGTGAGTCAAGGGATTCACCCCTCCACTTT
CASSESRDSPLHF
>-|TRBV20-1|TRBJ2-1|TRBD2
TGCAGTGCTAGTCTTCTCAAAGCGGGGGGGTCCAATGAGCAGTTCTTC
CSASLLKAGGSNEQFF
>-|TRBV11-2|TRBJ2-1|-
TGTGCCAGCTACAGAGGGGACGGGACCTACAATGAGCAGTTCTTC
CASYRGDGTYNEQFF
>-|TRBV2|TRBJ2-7|-
TGTGCCACCAGTAGACAGGAAGCCTACGAGCAGTACTTC
CATSRQEAYEQYF
>few|TRBV5-1|TRBJ1-4|-
TGCGCCAGCAGCTTCGAACCTAATGAAAAACTGTTTTTT
CASSFEPNEKLFF
>few|TRBV5-1|TRBJ2-7|TRBD2
TGCGCCAGCAGAGCGGGAGGGCCTTGGGACGAGCAGTACTTC
CASRAGGPWDEQYF
>few|TRBV6-1|TRBJ2-1|-
TGTGCCAGCAGTGAACCTGGGGGGACCTACAATGAGCAGTTCTTC
CASSEPGGTYNEQFF
>-|TRBV7-2|TRBJ1-3|-
TGTGCCAGCAGCTTGGGCGGTCTGCAACACTCTGGAAACACCATATATTTT
CASSLGGLQHSGNTIYF
>few|TRBV11-2|TRBJ2-2|TRBD2
TGTGCCAGCAGCTTAGAGGCGGGAGCCACCTACACCGGGGAGCTGTTTTTT
CASSLEAGATYTGELFF
>-|TRBV7-9|TRBJ2-2|-
TGTGCCAGCAGCTTAGTGCGGGACTCCGGGGAGCTGTTTTTT
CASSLVRDSGELFF
>-|TRBV24-1|TRBJ2-1|-
TGTGCCACCTTAGCGGAGCCCCCGGGCAATGAGCAGTTCTTC
CATLAEPPGNEQFF
>many|TRBV14|TRBJ2-5|TRBD1
TGTGCCAGCAGCCCGGGACAGTTCGCAAGCGCGACCCAGTACTTC
CASSPGQFASATQYF
>few|TRBV5-1|TRBJ2-2|-
TGCGCCAGCGGGCCGGGACATTCGAACACCGGGGAGCTGTTTTTT
CASGPGHSNTGELFF
>few|TRBV6-1|TRBJ1-4|-
TGTGCCAGCAGCCCCGAGGCTGCAACTAATGAAAAACTGTTTTTT
CASSPEAATNEKLFF
>few|TRBV7-9|TRBJ2-5|-
TGTGCCAGCAGTTTAGAGGGTGTTAAGACCCAGTACTTC
CASSLEGVKTQYF
>-|TRBV12-3/TRBV12-4|TRBJ2-2|-
TGTGCCAGCAGTTTAATGAGGGGGACTTCGAACACCGGGGAGCTGTTTTTT
CASSLMRGTSNTGELFF
>-|TRBV2|TRBJ2-5|-
TGTGCCAGCAGTGGCCCGAGGGAGACCCAGTACTTC
CASSGPRETQYF
>few|TRBV7-9|TRBJ2-1|-
TGTGCCAGCAGCTTGCAGGGCCAAGGGGAGTTCTTC
CASSLQGQGEFF
>-|TRBV5-1|TRBJ2-3|TRBD2
TGCGCCAGCAGCCTACAGCGGGAGACAGATACGCAGTATTTT
CASSLQRETDTQYF
>-|TRBV12-3/TRBV12-4|TRBJ1-6|-
TGTGCCAGCAGCCCCTCACTCCCGGCGGCGGGTTCACCCCTCCACTTT
CASSPSLPAAGSPLHF
>many|TRBV5-1|TRBJ2-1|TRBD1
TGCGCCAGCAGCGGACAGGGGCCCCCCTACAATGAGCAGTTCTTC
CASSGQGPPYNEQFF
>-|TRBV5-1|TRBJ1-1|-
TGCGCCAGCAGTGTGCAGGGTTTGAACACTGAAGCTTTCTTT
CASSVQGLNTEAFF
>few|TRBV3-1|TRBJ1-1|TRBD1
TGTGCCAGCAGCCGGACAGGTTGGGGGACTGAAGCTTTCTTT
CASSRTGWGTEAFF
>few|TRBV5-1|TRBJ2-1|TRBD2
TGCGCCAGCAGCTTGATTTTCCGGGAGGGGGGTAATGAGCAGTTCTTC
CASSLIFREGGNEQFF
>-|TRBV6-1|TRBJ2-1|-
TGTGCCAGCAGGAGGTTAGGCCGACAGGATGAGCAGTTCTTC
CASRRLGRQDEQFF
>-|TRBV6-1|TRBJ2-3|TRBD1
TGTGCCAGCAGTGCGACAGGGGACGGGGCAGATACGCAGTATTTT
CASSATGDGADTQYF
>-|TRBV14|TRBJ2-3|-
TGTGCCAGCAGCCAACAGGGCACCCACACAGATACGCAGTATTTT
CASSQQGTHTDTQYF